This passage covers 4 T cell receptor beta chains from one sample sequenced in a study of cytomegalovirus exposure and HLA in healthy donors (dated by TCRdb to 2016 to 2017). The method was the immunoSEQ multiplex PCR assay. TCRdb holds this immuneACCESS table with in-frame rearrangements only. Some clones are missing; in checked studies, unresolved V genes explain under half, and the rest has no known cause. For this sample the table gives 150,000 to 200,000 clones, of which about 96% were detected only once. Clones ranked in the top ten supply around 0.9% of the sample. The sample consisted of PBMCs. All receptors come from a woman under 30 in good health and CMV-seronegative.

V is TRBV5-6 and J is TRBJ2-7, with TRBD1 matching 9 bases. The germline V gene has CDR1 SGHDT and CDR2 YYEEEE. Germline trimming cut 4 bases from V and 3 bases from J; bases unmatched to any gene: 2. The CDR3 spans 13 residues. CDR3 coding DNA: TGTGCCAGCAGCAAGGACAGGGGCTACGAGCAGTACTTC. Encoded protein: CASSKDRGYEQYF.

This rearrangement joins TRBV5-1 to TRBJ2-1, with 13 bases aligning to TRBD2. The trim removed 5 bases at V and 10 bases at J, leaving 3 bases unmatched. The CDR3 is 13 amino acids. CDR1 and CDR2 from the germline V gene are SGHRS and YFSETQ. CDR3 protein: CASRTSGGVEQFF. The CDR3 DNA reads TGCGCCAGCAGAACTAGCGGGGGGGTCGAGCAGTTCTTC.

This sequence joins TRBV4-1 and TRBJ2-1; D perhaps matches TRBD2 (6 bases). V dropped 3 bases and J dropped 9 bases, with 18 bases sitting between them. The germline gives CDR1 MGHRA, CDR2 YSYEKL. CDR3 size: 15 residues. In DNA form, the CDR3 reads TGCGCCAGCAGCCACGACCCGGCGGGAACGAGTGAGCAGTTCTTC. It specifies CASSHDPAGTSEQFF.

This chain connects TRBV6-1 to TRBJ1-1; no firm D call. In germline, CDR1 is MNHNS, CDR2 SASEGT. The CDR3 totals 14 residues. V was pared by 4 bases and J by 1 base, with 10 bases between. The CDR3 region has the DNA TGTGCCAGCAGTGCCGTGAGTAGGAACACTGAAGCTTTCTTT. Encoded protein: CASSAVSRNTEAFF.